The T cell receptor beta chain under discussion was sequenced for a study of CD8+ T cells in alopecia areata. About the study: Patients received oral tofacitinib, 5 to 10 mg twice daily, for moderate-to-severe alopecia areata. Study-level points and caveats: In scalp and blood, many expanded lesional clones persisted during tofacitinib. Among the top 100, expanded CD8+ clones were significantly decreased by tofacitinib, as was scalp clonality.

The authors extracted RNA and reverse transcribed it into cDNA as the sequencing template. Some clones are missing from TCRdb's copy, which holds only in-frame ones; the method was immunoSEQ multiplex PCR. The data contain approximately 160,000 clones, around 59% of them seen just once; the ten biggest clones take up 11% to 15%. About this clone: Its antigen is still unknown.

Germline CDR1 reads MNHEY; CDR2 reads SVGAGI. This CDR3 has 15 amino acids. Trimming left V 0 bases short and J 5 bases short, with 13 bases between. Specified treatment: oral pan-JAK inhibitor, 5-10 mg twice daily. CD4+ and CD8+ T cells were sorted from PBMCs. The sample was CD4+ T cells sorted from blood, taken at week 24, from a patient treated with tofacitinib. The TCR sequence derives from a human donor with alopecia areata. The chain uses TRBV6-5 and TRBJ2-5; tentatively, D is TRBD2 (7 bases). The CDR3 here is CASSYSGGGQETQYF. In DNA form, the CDR3 reads TGTGCCAGCAGTTACTCGGGGGGGGGCCAGGAGACCCAGTACTTC.